This passage covers 17 T cell receptor beta chains from one sample sequenced in a study of T-cell reconstitution after alpha-beta-depleted transplantation in children. Unique molecular identifiers were built into the TCRbeta library. TCRdb recomputed calls from the PCR reads with MiXCR, one row per CDR3 protein. Of under 350,000 distinct CDR3 sequences in the sample, about a tenth were seen once. The sample consisted of PBMCs from the stem cell graft donor, taken from the stem cell graft. Source of these receptors: a human donor who donated a stem cell graft to a child with SCID.

In its sample, this clonotype was seen many times. The chain links TRBV12-3 or TRBV12-4 to TRBJ2-7, with 7 bases identical to TRBD2. Trimming removed 1 base from V and 3 bases from J; junction bases left unmatched: 3. This CDR3 is 14 amino acids long. CDR3 sequence: CASSLDGGFYEQYF. The DNA for the CDR3 is TGTGCCAGCAGTTTAGACGGGGGGTTCTACGAGCAGTACTTC.

This clonotype has only a few counts. The chain uses TRBV2 and TRBJ2-5; 13 bases are a match to TRBD2. The CDR3 totals 15 residues. With 6 bases clipped from V and 4 bases from J, the junction kept 5 bases outside the gene matches. Germline V gene lookup returns CDR1 SNHLY and CDR2 FYNNEI. The CDR3 protein is CASREGLAGLETQYF. CDR3 in DNA: TGTGCCAGCAGAGAGGGACTAGCGGGGTTAGAGACCCAGTACTTC.

This clonotype was seen ten or more times. The CDR3 protein is CASSLSGEVAGTEAFF. CDR3 in DNA: TGTGCCAGCAGCTTATCAGGGGAGGTAGCTGGGACTGAAGCTTTCTTT. The chain joins TRBV12-3 or TRBV12-4 to TRBJ1-1; the D gene is possibly TRBD1 (6 bases). The CDR3 is 16 residues long. The V gene lost 6 bases and the J gene lost 5 bases, with 22 bases spanning the gap.

The chain recombines TRBV24-1 with TRBJ2-2, with TRBD1 matching over 9 bases. Per the germline V gene, CDR1 is KGHDR and CDR2 is SFDVKD. CDR3 length: 16 amino acids. The junction had 6 bases not matched to a gene; V was cut back by 4 bases and J by 4 bases. CDR3 DNA sequence: TGTGCCACCAGTGACGCCGGGACAGGGACCACCGGGGAGCTGTTTTTT. Protein: CATSDAGTGTTGELFF.

The chain uses TRBV3-1 and TRBJ1-1; TRBD1 aligns across 7 bases. The CDR3 is 16 amino acids. In germline, CDR1 is LGHDT, CDR2 YNNKEL (reference sequence). V was clipped by 2 bases and J by 0 bases; unmatched bases: 6. The CDR3 coding sequence is TGTGCCAGCAGCCAAACGCACAGGGGACTGAACACTGAAGCTTTCTTT. It codes for CASSQTHRGLNTEAFF.

The V gene is TRBV5-1, the J gene TRBJ1-2; 7 nucleotides align to TRBD1. Losses at the gene ends were 4 bases for V and 12 bases for J; bases not matched to a gene: 12. The CDR3 has 13 residues. Germline lookup yields CDR1 SGHRS and CDR2 YFSETQ. The CDR3 sequence: CASSPGGQLSHTF. As DNA, the CDR3 is TGCGCCAGCAGCCCTGGGGGACAGCTCTCCCACACCTTC.

This clonotype was detected many times. The chain carries TRBV6-6 and TRBJ2-3; D is unresolved. This CDR3 comprises 13 residues. The V end lost 8 bases, the J end lost 3 bases, and 12 bases lay between the germline ends. Germline V gives CDR1 MNHNY, CDR2 SVGAGI (reference sequence). CDR3 nucleotide sequence: TGTGCCAGCTCGGCCAGGCATACAGATACGCAGTATTTT. It specifies CASSARHTDTQYF.

This clonotype was recorded at least ten times. J is TRBJ2-7 and V is TRBV25-1; 8 nucleotides agree with TRBD1. The J segment lost 5 bases and the V segment lost 7 bases, leaving 4 bases of the junction unmatched. The CDR3 covers 12 residues. Germline loops: CDR1 MGHDK, CDR2 SYGVNS. The CDR3 sequence: CASNRGAHEQYF. CDR3 nucleotide sequence: TGTGCCAGCAACAGGGGGGCCCACGAGCAGTACTTC.

This clonotype was counted ten times or more. This sequence joins TRBV7-3 and TRBJ2-7; TRBD2 matches at 7 bases. This CDR3 is 15 amino acids long. Trimming removed 5 bases from V and 6 bases from J; junction bases left unmatched: 13. The V gene's germline CDR1 is SGHTA and CDR2 FQGTGA. CDR3 sequence: CASSPQPGRYSEQYF. Written as DNA, the CDR3 is TGTGCCAGCAGCCCACAACCCGGGAGGTACAGCGAGCAGTACTTC.

The chain joins TRBV29-1 to TRBJ2-7, with TRBD1 matching over 10 bases. Trimming took 6 bases from V and 7 from J; bases not matched to a gene: 3. There are 11 residues in the CDR3. From germline, CDR1 is SQVTM and CDR2 ANQGSEA. Here the CDR3 reads CSVWTGGEQYF. The CDR3 DNA reads as TGCAGCGTCTGGACAGGGGGTGAGCAGTACTTC.

This clonotype was seen a handful of times. J is TRBJ1-5 and V is TRBV20-1, with TRBD1 as a possible D gene (5 bases). This CDR3 region has 15 residues. Per germline, CDR1 DFQATT and CDR2 SNEGSKA (reference sequence). With 4 bases removed from V and 8 bases from J, the gap between germline ends came to 21 bases. The CDR3 here is CSATVGAGTREPQHF. For the CDR3, the DNA is TGCAGTGCTACAGTAGGGGCAGGGACGCGTGAGCCCCAGCATTTT.

This clonotype was seen many times. The chain recombines TRBV3-1 with TRBJ1-1, with a possible D match to TRBD1 (6 bases). The CDR3 is 13 residues long. Trimming left V 4 bases short and J 7 bases short, with 13 bases between. Germline lookup yields CDR1 LGHDT and CDR2 YNNKEL (reference sequence). CDR3 nucleotide sequence: TGTGCCAGCAGCCCGGACAGTCGGAGTGAAGCTTTCTTT. Its translation is CASSPDSRSEAFF.

The rearrangement links TRBV10-3 to TRBJ2-3; D assignment may be TRBD1 or TRBD2 (5 bases each). The CDR3 has 17 amino acids. V was pared by 2 bases and J by 2 bases, with 17 bases between. CDR1 ENHRY and CDR2 SYGVKD come from the germline V gene. CDR3 amino acids: CAISEPGSRGPTDTQYF. CDR3 nucleotides: TGTGCCATCAGTGAGCCAGGGAGCCGGGGACCCACAGATACGCAGTATTTT.

This clonotype was observed at least ten times. The rearrangement links TRBV12-3 or TRBV12-4 to TRBJ2-1, with 8 bases lining up with TRBD2. This CDR3 spans 16 amino acids. Trimming cost V 7 bases and J 4 bases; bases outside gene matches: 12. The CDR3: CASTPGGGTTYNEQFF. The CDR3, as DNA: TGTGCCAGCACCCCCGGCGGGGGGACCACTTACAATGAGCAGTTCTTC.

This clonotype has only a few counts. CDR3 protein: CASSHRPPVAEAFF. The CDR3 coding sequence is TGTGCCAGCAGTCACAGGCCCCCGGTCGCTGAAGCTTTCTTT. The gene calls are TRBV12-3 or TRBV12-4 and TRBJ1-1; D possibly corresponds to TRBD1 (5 bases). The CDR3 loop spans 14 amino acids. Trimming pared 5 bases from V and 6 bases from J, leaving 16 bases between.

This clonotype was seen more than once but under ten times. The CDR3 reads CASSYSLAGGTDTQYF. The CDR3 DNA follows: TGTGCCAGCAGTTACTCGCTAGCGGGGGGCACAGATACGCAGTATTTT. V is TRBV6-5 and J is TRBJ2-3; 10 nucleotides agree with TRBD2. V was pared by 0 bases and J by 1 base, with 1 base of the junction left unmatched. Germline V gives CDR1 MNHEY, CDR2 SVGAGI. CDR3 length equals 16 residues.

This clonotype has a handful of counts. V and J are TRBV7-3 and TRBJ2-2; possible D gene TRBD2, 6 bases. The length of the CDR3 is 12 residues. Germline CDR1 is SGHTA and CDR2 is FQGTGA. This CDR3 is CGVREDTGELFF. As DNA, the CDR3 is TGTGGTGTGAGGGAGGACACCGGGGAGCTGTTTTTT.